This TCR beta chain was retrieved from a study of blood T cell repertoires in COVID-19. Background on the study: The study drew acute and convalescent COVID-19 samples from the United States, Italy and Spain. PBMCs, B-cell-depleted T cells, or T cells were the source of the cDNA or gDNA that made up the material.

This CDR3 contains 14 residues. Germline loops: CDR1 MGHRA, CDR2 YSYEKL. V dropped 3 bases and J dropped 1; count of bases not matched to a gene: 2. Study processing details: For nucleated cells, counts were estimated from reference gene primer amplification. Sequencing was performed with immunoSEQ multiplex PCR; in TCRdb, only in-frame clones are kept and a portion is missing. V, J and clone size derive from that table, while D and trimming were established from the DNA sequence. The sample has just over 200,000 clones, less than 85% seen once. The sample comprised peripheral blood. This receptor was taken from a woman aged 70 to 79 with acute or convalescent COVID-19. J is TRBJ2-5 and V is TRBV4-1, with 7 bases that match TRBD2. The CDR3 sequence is CASSQGGTQETQYF. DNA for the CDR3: TGCGCCAGCAGCCAGGGGGGGACCCAAGAGACCCAGTACTTC.